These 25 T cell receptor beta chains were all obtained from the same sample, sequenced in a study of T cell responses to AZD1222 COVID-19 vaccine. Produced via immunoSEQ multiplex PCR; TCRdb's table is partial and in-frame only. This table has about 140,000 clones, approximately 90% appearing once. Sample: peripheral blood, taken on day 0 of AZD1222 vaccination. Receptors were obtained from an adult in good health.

The CDR3 loop is CASSISDRGFEQYF. The CDR3, as DNA: TGTGCCAGTAGTATTTCGGACAGGGGTTTCGAGCAGTACTTC. This chain uses TRBV19 with TRBJ2-7; TRBD1 matches at 9 bases. From germline, CDR1 is LNHDA and CDR2 SQIVND (reference sequence). V was clipped by 3 bases and J by 6 bases; unmatched bases: 6. The CDR3 totals 14 residues.

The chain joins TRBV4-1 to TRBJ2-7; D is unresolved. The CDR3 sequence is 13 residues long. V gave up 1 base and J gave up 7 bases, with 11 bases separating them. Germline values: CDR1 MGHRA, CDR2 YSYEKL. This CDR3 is CASSQATSGEQYF. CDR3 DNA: TGCGCCAGCAGCCAAGCGACGTCTGGGGAGCAGTACTTC.

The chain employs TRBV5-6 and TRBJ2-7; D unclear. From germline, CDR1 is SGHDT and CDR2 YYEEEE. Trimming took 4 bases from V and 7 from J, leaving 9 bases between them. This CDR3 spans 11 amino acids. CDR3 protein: CASSVLGEQYF. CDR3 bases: TGTGCCAGCAGCGTACTTGGGGAGCAGTACTTC.

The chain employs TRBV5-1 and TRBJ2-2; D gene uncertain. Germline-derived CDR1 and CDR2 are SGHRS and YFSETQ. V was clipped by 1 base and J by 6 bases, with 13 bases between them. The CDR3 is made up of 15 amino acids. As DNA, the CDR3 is TGCGCCAGCAGCTTGTTGGTGGGAACGTCCGGGGAGCTGTTTTTT. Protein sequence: CASSLLVGTSGELFF.

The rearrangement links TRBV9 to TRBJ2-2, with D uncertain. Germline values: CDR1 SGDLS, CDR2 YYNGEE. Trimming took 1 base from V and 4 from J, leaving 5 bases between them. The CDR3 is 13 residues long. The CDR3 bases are TGTGCCAGCAGCGTACTGAGCACCGGGGAGCTGTTTTTT. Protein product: CASSVLSTGELFF.

The CDR3 loop is CASSPRVPGAYTGELFF. The CDR3, as DNA: TGTGCCAGCTCACCTAGGGTCCCGGGGGCTTACACCGGGGAGCTGTTTTTT. V gene TRBV18 combines with J gene TRBJ2-2, with D tentatively TRBD1 or TRBD2 (6 bases each). Germline V CDR1 and CDR2: KGHSH, LQKENI. The V gene lost 3 bases and the J gene lost 3 bases, with 17 bases spanning the gap. The CDR3 totals 17 residues.

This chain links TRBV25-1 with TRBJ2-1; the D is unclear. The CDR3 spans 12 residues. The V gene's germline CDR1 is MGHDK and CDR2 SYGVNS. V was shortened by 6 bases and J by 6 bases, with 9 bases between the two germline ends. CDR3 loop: CASRLGSNEQFF. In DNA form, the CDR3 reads TGTGCCAGCAGGCTGGGATCCAATGAGCAGTTCTTC.

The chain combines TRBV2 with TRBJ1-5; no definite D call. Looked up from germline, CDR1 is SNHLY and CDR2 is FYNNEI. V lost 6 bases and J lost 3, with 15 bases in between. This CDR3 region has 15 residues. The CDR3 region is CASSSSGIFNQPQHF. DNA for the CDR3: TGTGCCAGCAGCTCAAGCGGGATTTTCAATCAGCCCCAGCATTTT.

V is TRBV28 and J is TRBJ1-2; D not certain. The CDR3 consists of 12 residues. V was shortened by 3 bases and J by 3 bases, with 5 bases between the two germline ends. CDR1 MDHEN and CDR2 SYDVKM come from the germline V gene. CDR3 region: CASSLEDYGYTF. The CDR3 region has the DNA TGTGCCAGCAGTTTGGAAGACTATGGCTACACCTTC.

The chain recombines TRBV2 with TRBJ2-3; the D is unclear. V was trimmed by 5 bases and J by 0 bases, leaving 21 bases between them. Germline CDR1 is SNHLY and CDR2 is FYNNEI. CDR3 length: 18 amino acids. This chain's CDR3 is CASSTNPRRLTSTDTQYF. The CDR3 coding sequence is TGTGCCAGCAGTACCAACCCGCGACGGCTGACTAGCACAGATACGCAGTATTTT.

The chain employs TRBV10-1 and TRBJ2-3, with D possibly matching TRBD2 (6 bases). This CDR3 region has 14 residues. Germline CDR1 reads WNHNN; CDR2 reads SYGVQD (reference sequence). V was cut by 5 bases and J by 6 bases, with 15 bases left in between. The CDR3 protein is CASSSLARADTQYF. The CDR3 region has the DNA TGCGCCAGCAGTTCCCTAGCGCGGGCGGATACGCAGTATTTT.

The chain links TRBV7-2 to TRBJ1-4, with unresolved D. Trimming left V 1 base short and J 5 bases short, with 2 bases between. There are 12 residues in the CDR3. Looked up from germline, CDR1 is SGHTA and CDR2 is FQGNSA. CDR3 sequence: CASSLGNEKLFF. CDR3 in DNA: TGTGCCAGCAGCTTAGGGAATGAAAAACTGTTTTTT.

This CDR3 reads CASSVGGQETQYF. The CDR3 coding sequence is TGTGCCAGCAGCGTAGGTGGCCAAGAGACCCAGTACTTC. The V and J genes are TRBV9 and TRBJ2-5; no reliable D call. Germline CDR1 and CDR2: SGDLS and YYNGEE. The V gene lost 0 bases and the J gene lost 1 base, with 4 bases spanning the gap. The CDR3 runs to 13 residues.

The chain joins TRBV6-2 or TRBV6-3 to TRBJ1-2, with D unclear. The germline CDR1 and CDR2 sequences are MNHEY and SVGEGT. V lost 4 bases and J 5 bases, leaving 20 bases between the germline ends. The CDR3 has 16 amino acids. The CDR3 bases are TGTGCCAGCAGTTCCCTCCTCGCGGGTTGGGGATATGGCTACACCTTC. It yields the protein CASSSLLAGWGYGYTF.

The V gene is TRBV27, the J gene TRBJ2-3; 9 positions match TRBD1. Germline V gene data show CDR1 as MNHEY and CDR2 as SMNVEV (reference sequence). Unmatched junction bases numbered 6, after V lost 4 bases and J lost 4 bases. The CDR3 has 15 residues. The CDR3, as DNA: TGTGCCAGCAGTTCCGGGGACAGGGTGGCAGATACGCAGTATTTT. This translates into CASSSGDRVADTQYF.

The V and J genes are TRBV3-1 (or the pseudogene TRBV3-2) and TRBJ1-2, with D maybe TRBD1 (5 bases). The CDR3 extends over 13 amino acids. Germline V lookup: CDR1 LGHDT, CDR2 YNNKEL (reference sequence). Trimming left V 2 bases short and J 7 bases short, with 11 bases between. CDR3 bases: TGTGCCAGCAGCCAAAGGGCGGGGCCTGGCTACACCTTC. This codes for CASSQRAGPGYTF.

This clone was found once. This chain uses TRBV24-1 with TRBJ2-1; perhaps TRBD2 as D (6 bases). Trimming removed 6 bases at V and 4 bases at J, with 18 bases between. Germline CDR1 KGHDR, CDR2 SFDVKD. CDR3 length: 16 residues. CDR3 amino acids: CATSRGGDGAYNEQFF. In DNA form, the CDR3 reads TGTGCCACCAGTCGCGGCGGGGATGGGGCGTACAATGAGCAGTTCTTC.

For the CDR3, the DNA is TGTGCCTTGAGGGAGGCCACCTACGAGCAGTACTTC. This sequence encodes CALREATYEQYF. The chain recombines TRBV30 with TRBJ2-7; TRBD2 might be the D (6 bases). V gave up 7 bases and J gave up 2 bases, with 12 bases separating them. Germline values: CDR1 GTSNPN, CDR2 SVGIG (reference sequence). The CDR3 has 12 residues.

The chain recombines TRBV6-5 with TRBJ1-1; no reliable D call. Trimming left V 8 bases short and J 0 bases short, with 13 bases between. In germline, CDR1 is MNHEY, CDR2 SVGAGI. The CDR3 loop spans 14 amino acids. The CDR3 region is CASVRALMNTEAFF. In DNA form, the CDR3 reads TGTGCCAGCGTTCGGGCCTTAATGAACACTGAAGCTTTCTTT.

Written as DNA, the CDR3 is TGTGCCACCAGCAGACTCGGGACTTTCGGCTACACCTTC. Its translation is CATSRLGTFGYTF. The chain combines TRBV15 with TRBJ1-2; maybe TRBD1 (5 bases). The CDR3 is made up of 13 amino acids. Germline lookup yields CDR1 LNHNV and CDR2 YYDKDF (reference sequence). V was shortened by 2 bases and J by 8 bases, with 12 bases between the two germline ends.

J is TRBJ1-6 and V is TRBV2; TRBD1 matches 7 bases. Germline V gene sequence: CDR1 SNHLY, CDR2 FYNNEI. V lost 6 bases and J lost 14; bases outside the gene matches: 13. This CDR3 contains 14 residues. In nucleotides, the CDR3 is TGTGCCAGCAGGGGCAGACAGGGCCCCGTCACCCTCCACTTT. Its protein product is CASRGRQGPVTLHF.

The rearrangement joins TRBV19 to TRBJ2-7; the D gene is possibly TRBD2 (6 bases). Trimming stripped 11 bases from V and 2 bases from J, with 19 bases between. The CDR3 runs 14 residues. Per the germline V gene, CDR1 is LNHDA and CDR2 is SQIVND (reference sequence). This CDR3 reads CAVSLGGRPYEQYF. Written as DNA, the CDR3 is TGTGCCGTCAGTTTGGGAGGCAGACCCTACGAGCAGTACTTC.

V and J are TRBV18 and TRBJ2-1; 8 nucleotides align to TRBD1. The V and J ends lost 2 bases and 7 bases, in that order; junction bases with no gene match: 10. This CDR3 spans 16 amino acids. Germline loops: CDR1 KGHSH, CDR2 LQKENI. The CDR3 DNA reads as TGTGCCAGCTCACCAGAGACAGGGGTAGGATCAAATGAGCAGTTCTTC. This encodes CASSPETGVGSNEQFF.

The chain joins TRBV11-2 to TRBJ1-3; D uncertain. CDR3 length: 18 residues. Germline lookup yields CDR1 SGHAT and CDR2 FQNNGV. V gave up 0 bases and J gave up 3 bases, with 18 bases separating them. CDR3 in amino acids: CASSLDPTSWLRGNTIYF. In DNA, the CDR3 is TGTGCCAGCAGCTTAGATCCTACGTCATGGCTCCGTGGAAACACCATATATTTT.

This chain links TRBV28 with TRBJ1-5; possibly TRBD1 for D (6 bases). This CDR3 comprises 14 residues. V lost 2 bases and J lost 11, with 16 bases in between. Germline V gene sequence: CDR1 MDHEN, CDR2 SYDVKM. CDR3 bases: TGTGCCAGCAGTTTAGAGGGGGGCCGGGAGACCCAGCATTTT. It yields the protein CASSLEGGRETQHF. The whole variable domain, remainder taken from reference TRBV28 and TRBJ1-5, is DVKVTQSSRYLVKRTGEKVFLECVQDMDHENMFWYRQDPGLGLRLIYFSYDVKMKEKGDIPEGYSVSREKKERFSLILESASTNQTSMYLCASSLEGGRETQHFGDGTRLSIL.